The sequence of this T cell receptor beta chain was determined in a study of T-cell memory formation after mild COVID-19. Whole-study results and caveats: For contracting clones, CD4+ ones sat mainly in CM and EM, CD8+ in EMRA.

In germline, CDR1 is SEHNR, CDR2 FQNEAQ (reference sequence). This CDR3 is built from 16 residues. The ends lost 5 bases at V and 8 bases at J; junction bases unmatched: 12. To note about this clonotype: The antigen remains undetermined.

Constant-segment primers and 5'RACE yielded cDNA libraries for TCR alpha and TCR beta, each carrying sample barcodes and UMIs. TCRdb independently ran MiXCR on the 5' RACE reads; one entry per CDR3 protein. The table has approximately 490,000 distinct CDR3 sequences, about a fifth seen once. This clonotype was sampled from an adult woman who had mild COVID-19 (a few samples of this study predate the infection). Cell type and time point are not known. The rearrangement joins TRBV7-9 to TRBJ1-4; 9 nucleotides align to TRBD1. The sequenced material came from PBMCs or a T cell subset sorted from them (not recorded which). In DNA form, the CDR3 reads TGTGCCAGCAGCCAGAGGGTCGGGACAGGGTACGAAAAACTGTTTTTT. This codes for CASSQRVGTGYEKLFF.